Listed below are T cell receptor beta chains from one sample, sequenced in a study of CD8 T cells in Susac syndrome. TCRdb reanalysed the immunoSEQ multiplex PCR reads using MiXCR and keeps one entry per CDR3 protein. The data hold roughly 110,000 distinct CDR3 sequences, with nearly 95% observed a single time. The source material was CD4+ T cells from PBMCs. Source of these receptors: a human donor in good health. Both conserved end residues are part of each CDR3. A D gene is named only where the DNA matches it firmly. Not every row has a clone size; where given, it reads once, few, many or a size class.

V: TRBV29-1
size: few
D: TRBD1
J: TRBJ2-7
DNA: TGCAGCGTTGCCCCAGGGGGAATTGGGCAGTACTTC
CDR3: CSVAPGGIGQYF

V: TRBV7-2
size: NA
D: NA
J: TRBJ1-5
DNA: TGTGCCAGCAGCTTAGTTAGCACCGACAATCAGCCCCAGCATTTT
CDR3: CASSLVSTDNQPQHF

V: TRBV5-8
size: NA
D: NA
J: TRBJ2-1
DNA: TGTGCCAGCAGCCGCGGGGCGGGTACCTCCTACAATGAGCAGTTCTTC
CDR3: CASSRGAGTSYNEQFF

V: TRBV28
size: NA
D: NA
J: TRBJ2-7
DNA: TGTGCCAGCTACGTTACCGGAGGGAACCACGAGCAGTACTTC
CDR3: CASYVTGGNHEQYF

V: TRBV20-1
size: NA
D: NA
J: TRBJ2-5
DNA: TGCGGTGCTACGGGGTGGTATCCTCAAGAGACCCAGTACTTC
CDR3: CGATGWYPQETQYF

V: TRBV20-1
size: NA
D: NA
J: TRBJ1-5
DNA: TGCAGTGCTAGAGTTCTGGGAGGCCAGGGGAATCAGCCCCAGCATTTT
CDR3: CSARVLGGQGNQPQHF

V: TRBV20-1
size: NA
D: NA
J: TRBJ1-3
DNA: TGCAGTGCTACACCTTCTGGAAACACCATATATTTT
CDR3: CSATPSGNTIYF

V: TRBV6-6
size: NA
D: TRBD1
J: TRBJ2-7
DNA: TGTGCCAGCAGTCCTACTGACAGGGGAGGCTACGAGCAGTACTTC
CDR3: CASSPTDRGGYEQYF

V: TRBV5-4
size: NA
D: NA
J: TRBJ2-7
DNA: TGTGCCAGCAGCTTAGAGTCTAACGAGCAGTACTTC
CDR3: CASSLESNEQYF

V: TRBV5-1
size: NA
D: TRBD1
J: TRBJ1-2
DNA: TGCGCCAGCAGCTCGACAGGGGAAAACTATGGCTACACCTTC
CDR3: CASSSTGENYGYTF

V: TRBV11-2
size: NA
D: NA
J: TRBJ2-3
DNA: TGTGCCAGCAGCTTCCCCAACGGTAACACAGATACGCAGTATTTT
CDR3: CASSFPNGNTDTQYF

V: TRBV5-6
size: NA
D: NA
J: TRBJ1-1
DNA: TGTGCCAGCAGCTTGGTCGGGGAGAATTTCATGAACACTGAAGCTTTCTTT
CDR3: CASSLVGENFMNTEAFF

V: TRBV23-1
size: NA
D: NA
J: TRBJ1-4
DNA: TGCGCCAGCACACGCGGACCCAATGAAAAACTGTTTTTT
CDR3: CASTRGPNEKLFF

V: TRBV7-2
size: NA
D: TRBD1
J: TRBJ2-2
DNA: TGTGCCAGCAGCATTAACGGACAGGGTAACACCGGGGAGCTGTTTTTT
CDR3: CASSINGQGNTGELFF

V: TRBV10-3
size: NA
D: NA
J: TRBJ2-1
DNA: TGTGCCATCAGTCTCAACAATGAGCAGTTCTTC
CDR3: CAISLNNEQFF

V: TRBV4-2
size: NA
D: TRBD1
J: TRBJ2-3
DNA: TGTGCCAGCAGCACACAAGGACAGGGGACGGTCACAGATACGCAGTATTTT
CDR3: CASSTQGQGTVTDTQYF

V: TRBV7-6
size: NA
D: NA
J: TRBJ2-3
DNA: TGTGCCAGCAGCCGAACCATAGCGGAGCGCACAGATACGCAGTATTTT
CDR3: CASSRTIAERTDTQYF

V: TRBV14
size: NA
D: NA
J: TRBJ2-1
DNA: TGTGCCAGCAGCCAATCGCGCCATGAGCAGTTCTTC
CDR3: CASSQSRHEQFF

V: TRBV7-2
size: once
D: NA
J: TRBJ1-5
DNA: TGTGCCAGCAGCTTGGGGGCGGGGGATCAGCCCCAGCATTTT
CDR3: CASSLGAGDQPQHF

V: TRBV5-1
size: NA
D: NA
J: TRBJ2-4
DNA: TGCGCCAGCAGCCAGGAAACAGGGCCTAGGGACATTCAGTACTTC
CDR3: CASSQETGPRDIQYF

V: TRBV11-2
size: NA
D: NA
J: TRBJ2-5
DNA: TGTGCCAGCAGCTCTCTTTCGGGCAGCGTCCAAGAGACCCAGTACTTC
CDR3: CASSSLSGSVQETQYF

V: TRBV29-1
size: NA
D: NA
J: TRBJ2-1
DNA: TGCAGCGTTCCCCATGGGGGGGAGCAGTTCTTC
CDR3: CSVPHGGEQFF

V: TRBV6-5
size: few
D: TRBD1
J: TRBJ2-7
DNA: TGTGCCAGCAGCAAACTAGGACAGGTCCACGAGCAGTACTTC
CDR3: CASSKLGQVHEQYF

V: TRBV7-2
size: NA
D: NA
J: TRBJ1-2
DNA: TGTGCCAGCAGCCCGTTTGGGGGAAACTATGGCTACACCTTC
CDR3: CASSPFGGNYGYTF

V: TRBV20-1
size: NA
D: TRBD2
J: TRBJ2-7
DNA: TGCAGTGCTGCCCTAGCGGGAAAGAGCAACGAGCAGTACTTC
CDR3: CSAALAGKSNEQYF

V: TRBV5-8
size: NA
D: TRBD2
J: TRBJ2-7
DNA: TGTGCCAGCAGCATGCGAATAGCGGGACCCTACGAGCAGTACTTC
CDR3: CASSMRIAGPYEQYF

V: TRBV20-1
size: NA
D: TRBD2
J: TRBJ2-7
DNA: TGCAGTGCTAGTAGTCTAGCGGGCGACTCCTACGAGCAGTACTTC
CDR3: CSASSLAGDSYEQYF

V: TRBV19
size: NA
D: TRBD1
J: TRBJ1-1
DNA: TGTGCCAGTAGTTCCCCCCCTGGGACAGGGGGCAACACTGAAGCTTTCTTT
CDR3: CASSSPPGTGGNTEAFF

V: TRBV5-5
size: NA
D: NA
J: TRBJ1-2
DNA: TGTGCCAGCAGCTCTGCAGACAACTATGGCTACACCTTC
CDR3: CASSSADNYGYTF

V: TRBV6-2/TRBV6-3
size: NA
D: TRBD1
J: TRBJ2-5
DNA: TGTGCCAGCAGTTACTCTCTTTCCGGGACAGGGCGTCGGGAGACCCAGTACTTC
CDR3: CASSYSLSGTGRRETQYF

V: TRBV12-3/TRBV12-4
size: NA
D: TRBD2
J: TRBJ2-3
DNA: TGTGCCAGCAGTCGGACTAGCGGGGGCAATACGCAGTATTTT
CDR3: CASSRTSGGNTQYF

V: TRBV5-1
size: NA
D: NA
J: TRBJ1-1
DNA: TGCGCCAGCAGCGACGGGAGGGTGAGGAACACTGAAGCTTTCTTT
CDR3: CASSDGRVRNTEAFF

V: TRBV5-1
size: NA
D: NA
J: TRBJ2-1
DNA: TGCGCCAGCAGATCCTTTTCTAGCGAGAGCTCCTACAATGAGCAGTTCTTC
CDR3: CASRSFSSESSYNEQFF

V: TRBV6-5
size: NA
D: NA
J: TRBJ2-6
DNA: TGTGCCAGGGGGCTAGGGGCCAACGTCCTGACTTTC
CDR3: CARGLGANVLTF

V: TRBV7-9
size: once
D: NA
J: TRBJ2-3
DNA: TGTGCCAGCAGAATGGACAGCTTTAGCACAGATACGCAGTATTTT
CDR3: CASRMDSFSTDTQYF